This T cell receptor (beta chain) was recovered during a study of T-cell reconstitution after alpha-beta-depleted transplantation in children. Preparation of the TCRbeta library used unique molecular identifiers. One entry per CDR3 protein results from TCRdb running MiXCR on the PCR reads. The sample shows some 500,000 distinct CDR3 sequences, around 19% of them seen only once. This clonotype has just a few counts. In germline, CDR1 is SGHRS, CDR2 YFSETQ. V shed 4 bases and J 1 base; nucleotides not matched to a gene: 6. The CDR3 has 16 residues. This TCR was sampled from a human donor who donated a stem cell graft to a child with acute lymphoblastic leukemia. The input for sequencing was PBMCs from the stem cell graft donor, taken from the stem cell graft. The chain has TRBV5-1 and TRBJ2-5, with 11 bases lining up with TRBD2. The CDR3 spells CASSPEGTSGQETQYF. DNA for the CDR3: TGCGCCAGCAGCCCTGAGGGGACTAGCGGCCAAGAGACCCAGTACTTC.